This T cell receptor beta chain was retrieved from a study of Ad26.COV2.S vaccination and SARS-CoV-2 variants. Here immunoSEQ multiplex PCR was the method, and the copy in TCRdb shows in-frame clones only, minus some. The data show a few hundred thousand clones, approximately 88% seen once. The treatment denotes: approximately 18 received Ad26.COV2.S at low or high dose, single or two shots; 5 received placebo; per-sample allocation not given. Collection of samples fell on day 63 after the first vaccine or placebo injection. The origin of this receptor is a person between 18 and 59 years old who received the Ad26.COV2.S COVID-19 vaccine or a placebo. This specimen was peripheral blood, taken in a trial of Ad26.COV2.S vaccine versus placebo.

The CDR3 sequence: CASSQNRGGYGYTF. CDR3 bases: TGCGCCAGCAGCCAAAACAGGGGGGGCTATGGCTACACCTTC. The V call is TRBV4-3, the J call TRBJ1-2; 8 bases align to TRBD1. Unmatched junction bases numbered 3, after V lost 2 bases and J lost 4 bases. The V gene's germline CDR1 is LGHNA and CDR2 YSLEER. CDR3 length: 14 amino acids.